Listed below are T cell receptor beta chains from one sample, sequenced in a study of T cells in Graves' hyperthyroidism and ophthalmopathy. TCRdb passed the multiplex PCR reads through MiXCR, listing each CDR3 protein once. The table includes 650,000 to 700,000 distinct CDR3 sequences, about 18% detected once. Sequencing was performed on blood. The receptors shown here come from a man aged 45-60 years with Graves' hyperthyroidism. The CDR3 runs from the conserved cysteine through the conserved F or W. Fields, in order: V gene, clone size, D gene, J gene, CDR3 DNA, CDR3 protein. D genes are given only for firm matches. Size is stated for part of the rows, as once, few or many counts, or as a class when the clone is expanded.

v_gene: TRBV27
abundance: many
d_gene: TRBD2
j_gene: TRBJ2-2
CDR3nt: TGTGCCAGCAGCAGATCCATAGCGGGAGCGAACACCGGGGAGCTGTTTTTT
CDR3aa: CASSRSIAGANTGELFF

v_gene: TRBV4-3
abundance: few
d_gene: -
j_gene: TRBJ1-1
CDR3nt: TGCGCCAGCAGCCAAGATCAGGTTATGAACACTGAAGCTTTCTTT
CDR3aa: CASSQDQVMNTEAFF

v_gene: TRBV28
abundance: -
d_gene: TRBD1
j_gene: TRBJ2-2
CDR3nt: TGTGCCACCGCCCTCCCAGGGGGCACCGGGGAGCTGTTTTTT
CDR3aa: CATALPGGTGELFF

v_gene: TRBV12-3/TRBV12-4
abundance: many
d_gene: TRBD1
j_gene: TRBJ1-1
CDR3nt: TGTGCCAGCAGTTCCGACAGGGTGGCTTTCTTT
CDR3aa: CASSSDRVAFF

v_gene: TRBV4-3
abundance: many
d_gene: -
j_gene: TRBJ2-7
CDR3nt: TGCGCCAGCAGCCAAGAGAGACTCTACTACGAGCAGTACTTC
CDR3aa: CASSQERLYYEQYF

v_gene: TRBV5-1
abundance: few
d_gene: TRBD1
j_gene: TRBJ2-7
CDR3nt: TGCGCCAGCAGCCCTAACGGACAGGGTTTCGACGAGCAGTACTTC
CDR3aa: CASSPNGQGFDEQYF

v_gene: TRBV5-8
abundance: once
d_gene: -
j_gene: TRBJ1-6
CDR3nt: TGTGCCAGCAGCTTGCGCCCCCGCTCCTATAATTCACCCCTCCACTTT
CDR3aa: CASSLRPRSYNSPLHF

v_gene: TRBV10-3
abundance: many
d_gene: -
j_gene: TRBJ2-7
CDR3nt: TGTGCCATTACGAAAGAAGTTGGGCCGGGCCCGGGGGCCTCCGAGCAGTACTTC
CDR3aa: CAITKEVGPGPGASEQYF

v_gene: TRBV28
abundance: many
d_gene: TRBD2
j_gene: TRBJ2-3
CDR3nt: TGTGCCAGCAGTTCCGGGACTAGCGGGAACCCAGATACGCAGTATTTT
CDR3aa: CASSSGTSGNPDTQYF

v_gene: TRBV2
abundance: many
d_gene: -
j_gene: TRBJ1-1
CDR3nt: TGTGCCACCGTCTTGGTGGGGACTGAAGCTTTCTTT
CDR3aa: CATVLVGTEAFF

v_gene: TRBV30
abundance: -
d_gene: -
j_gene: TRBJ1-3
CDR3nt: TGTGCCTGGGCCCCCCGGGGGTACCCAAGCTCTGGAAACACCATATATTTT
CDR3aa: CAWAPRGYPSSGNTIYF

v_gene: TRBV6-1
abundance: -
d_gene: TRBD2
j_gene: TRBJ2-1
CDR3nt: TGTGCCAGCAGTGGAGCGGGAGGGTCGAATGAGCAGTTCTTC
CDR3aa: CASSGAGGSNEQFF

v_gene: TRBV27
abundance: many
d_gene: TRBD1
j_gene: TRBJ1-2
CDR3nt: TGTGCCAGCAGCCCGACAGGGGTGGATGGCTACACCTTC
CDR3aa: CASSPTGVDGYTF

v_gene: TRBV14
abundance: -
d_gene: -
j_gene: TRBJ1-1
CDR3nt: TGTGCCACTACCCCGTATGCGAACACTGAAGCTTTCTTT
CDR3aa: CATTPYANTEAFF